This paragraph covers one T cell receptor beta chain sequence. Its specific antigen is unknown. It has no much larger one-base neighbor in the sample; base qualities were not kept. Receptor libraries were prepared by 5' RACE. The reads were generated on an Illumina HiSeq 2500. A second 7 to 11 cycle PCR used a sample-barcoded 5' primer and a J-beta primer mix. A unique molecular identifier was introduced onto each TCR beta cDNA molecule by a template-switch 5' adaptor carrying 12 random nucleotides. Each sample yielded at least 3 million CDR3-containing paired-end reads. All of the RNA was converted into first-strand cDNA using the Mint cDNA synthesis kit, with a TRBC-specific oligonucleotide serving as the primer. All cDNA was treated with uracil-DNA glycosylase and then went through a first 18-cycle PCR with the universal primers M1SS and BC2_uni_R. The authors processed their data as follows. For normalization, 1 million high-quality reads were randomly selected from each sample, with every read carrying a distinct molecular identifier. Reads with shared molecular identifiers were discarded instead of being binned into consensus sequences. MiTCR, run with a Q25 quality threshold and the strictest error-elimination algorithm, handled CDR3 identification, clonotype clustering and error correction. Lower-bound total TCR beta diversity was estimated with a nonparametric unseen species model using Euler transformation. TCRdb's own reprocessing of the public reads used fastp at Q25 and MiXCR and kept productive beta chains. Each record represents a unique CDR3 protein, reported with the most common genes and DNA among its rows. Here the V and J calls rest on TCRdb's processing, not on the authors' analysis. In all, the sample holds roughly 1.4 million distinct CDR3 sequences, and around 59% of those were seen once. The ten largest clones represent 5% to 7% of the sample.

From the cysteine through the phenylalanine, the CDR3 covers 14 amino acids. CDR3 DNA is the only sequence kept; it has 42 bases, read in frame from the first base. V is reduced by 5 bases and J by 1 base, leaving a spacing of 11 bases between them. This sample was taken from a study of blood T cells in healthy people across ages (dated by TCRdb to the mid-2010s). Regarding the research as a whole: In model experiments, template switching captured about one uniquely barcoded TCR beta cDNA molecule for every two T cells. The study measured age-related changes in TCR beta repertoire diversity using deep sequencing normalized with unique cDNA molecular identifiers. The donors were divided into four age groups: young (average approximately 17 years), middle-aged (about 39), aged (about 62) and long-lived (82). To avoid experimental bias, donors of different ages were randomly spread across the sequencing lanes. The study analyzed two additional independent replicas of 1 million unique cDNA reads from the same blood draw for two donors, one aged 18 to 29 and one aged 80 or older. The paper's findings and limits, for the study overall: As age increased, observed TCR beta diversity per million T cells dropped in a roughly linear way, and a significant reduction was already evident by age 40. Because the CMV infection status of the donors was unknown, age-related changes in expanded clonotypes may potentially have been confounded. Observed TCR beta diversity correlated strongly with the percentage of naive T cells measured by flow cytometry. Because profiling used bulk unsorted PBMCs, naive and antigen-experienced compartments could not be compared conclusively. Compared with the aged group, the long-lived group had more naive CD4+ T cells, fewer expanded clones and increased TCR diversity, a pattern suggesting age selection. Estimates of total diversity based on one million sequenced T cells were considered lower bounds and underestimates.

The 39 donors, aged about 6 to 95 years, were systemically healthy Caucasian individuals from Russia. Approximately 9.3 milliliters of peripheral blood were drawn from each donor into EDTA-treated Vacutainer tubes. Ficoll-Paque density-gradient centrifugation was used to isolate PBMCs, with at least 7 million per sample. Total RNA, at least 6 micrograms per sample, was extracted from PBMCs with Trizol reagent. For every donor, flow cytometry on a PBMC aliquot measured the percentage of naive CD45RAhigh/CD27high T cells. Sequences were obtained from blood. This chain is built from TRBV12-3 or TRBV12-4 and TRBJ1-2; the D gene is not confidently resolved. This TCR was recovered from a man between 18 and 29 years old in good health. The sequenced DNA is TGTGCCAGCAGTGTACTAGGCAGTAACTATGGCTACACCTTC. Translated, this gives CASSVLGSNYGYTF.